Listed below are T cell receptor beta chains from one sample, sequenced in a study of cytomegalovirus exposure and HLA in healthy donors. Data came from immunoSEQ multiplex PCR; TCRdb stores just in-frame clones and leaves some out. The sample totals tens of thousands of clones. The sample taken for sequencing was PBMCs. These receptors were collected from a man aged 45-65 years in good health and CMV-seropositive. Both conserved end residues are part of each CDR3. The D gene is left open where the match is weak.

j_gene: TRBJ2-1; len: 13; v_gene: TRBV11-2; d_gene: -; CDR3nt: TGTGCCAGCAGCCCCGATCGGGATAATGAGCAGTTCTTC; CDR3aa: CASSPDRDNEQFF
j_gene: TRBJ2-5; len: 14; v_gene: TRBV5-4; d_gene: -; CDR3nt: TGTGCCAGCAGCTTACCTGACAGGTTCGGGACCCAGTACTTC; CDR3aa: CASSLPDRFGTQYF
j_gene: TRBJ1-1; len: 14; v_gene: TRBV2; d_gene: -; CDR3nt: TGTGCCAGCAGTGGGAGGGTACCCTGGACTGAAGCTTTCTTT; CDR3aa: CASSGRVPWTEAFF
j_gene: TRBJ2-1; len: 14; v_gene: TRBV5-4; d_gene: TRBD1; CDR3nt: TGTGCCAGCAGCTTCGGGACAGCGTACAATGAGCAGTTCTTC; CDR3aa: CASSFGTAYNEQFF
j_gene: TRBJ2-3; len: 15; v_gene: TRBV5-6; d_gene: -; CDR3nt: TGTGCCAGCAGCGACGACGCTAGCAACACAGATACGCAGTATTTT; CDR3aa: CASSDDASNTDTQYF
j_gene: TRBJ2-2; len: 16; v_gene: TRBV9; d_gene: TRBD2; CDR3nt: TGTGCCAGCAGCGGGGGACTAGCGGGGAACACCGGGGAGCTGTTTTTT; CDR3aa: CASSGGLAGNTGELFF
j_gene: TRBJ1-2; len: 15; v_gene: TRBV6-5; d_gene: TRBD1; CDR3nt: TGTGCCAGCAGTTCTCGACAGGGAAGAAACTATGGCTACACCTTC; CDR3aa: CASSSRQGRNYGYTF
j_gene: TRBJ1-1; len: 12; v_gene: TRBV18; d_gene: -; CDR3nt: TGTGCCAGCAGCCACAGGAACACTGAAGCTTTCTTT; CDR3aa: CASSHRNTEAFF
j_gene: TRBJ2-1; len: 17; v_gene: TRBV9; d_gene: TRBD2; CDR3nt: TGTGCCAGCAGCCCGGGACTAGCGGAGGGACCGTACAATGAGCAGTTCTTC; CDR3aa: CASSPGLAEGPYNEQFF
j_gene: TRBJ2-1; len: 14; v_gene: TRBV18; d_gene: -; CDR3nt: TGTGCCAGCTCACCACCTGGGAGGCCGGGGGAGCAGTTCTTC; CDR3aa: CASSPPGRPGEQFF
j_gene: TRBJ1-4; len: 16; v_gene: TRBV4-3; d_gene: TRBD1; CDR3nt: TGCGCCAGCAGCCAAGTGGGGACAGGAAAAAATGAAAAACTGTTTTTT; CDR3aa: CASSQVGTGKNEKLFF
j_gene: TRBJ1-2; len: 16; v_gene: TRBV30; d_gene: -; CDR3nt: TGTGCCTGGAGTGTCGTATTGGGCAGGGGAGATTATGGCTACACCTTC; CDR3aa: CAWSVVLGRGDYGYTF
j_gene: TRBJ1-1; len: 12; v_gene: TRBV11-3; d_gene: -; CDR3nt: TGTGCCAGCAGCACTCCAGGGTCTGAAGCTTTCTTT; CDR3aa: CASSTPGSEAFF
j_gene: TRBJ1-3; len: 17; v_gene: TRBV18; d_gene: -; CDR3nt: TGTGCCAGCTCACGCGCCGGGACTTACAGCTCTGGAAACACCATATATTTT; CDR3aa: CASSRAGTYSSGNTIYF
j_gene: TRBJ2-5; len: 14; v_gene: TRBV4-3; d_gene: TRBD2; CDR3nt: TGCGCCAGCAGCCAAAGACTAGCGGGAGAGACCCAGTACTTC; CDR3aa: CASSQRLAGETQYF
j_gene: TRBJ1-2; len: 11; v_gene: TRBV6-5; d_gene: TRBD1; CDR3nt: TGTGCCACCGGACAGGGTGATGGCTACACCTTC; CDR3aa: CATGQGDGYTF
j_gene: TRBJ2-3; len: 19; v_gene: TRBV7-9; d_gene: TRBD2; CDR3nt: TGTGCCAGCAGCCCCAAGACTAGCGGGAGGCCGATTATCACAGATACGCAGTATTTT; CDR3aa: CASSPKTSGRPIITDTQYF
j_gene: TRBJ1-5; len: 12; v_gene: TRBV29-1; d_gene: TRBD1; CDR3nt: TGCAACCGGACAGGGAAAAATCAGCCCCAGCATTTT; CDR3aa: CNRTGKNQPQHF
j_gene: TRBJ1-5; len: 13; v_gene: TRBV11-2; d_gene: -; CDR3nt: TGTGCCAGCAGCTTCGACAGAAATCAGCCCCAGCATTTT; CDR3aa: CASSFDRNQPQHF
j_gene: TRBJ2-5; len: 15; v_gene: TRBV5-1; d_gene: -; CDR3nt: TGCGCCAGCAGCTTTGACACTTCACACCAAGAGACCCAGTACTTC; CDR3aa: CASSFDTSHQETQYF
j_gene: TRBJ1-2; len: 12; v_gene: TRBV19; d_gene: TRBD1; CDR3nt: TGTGCCAGTATGACAGGGTCCTATGGCTACACCTTC; CDR3aa: CASMTGSYGYTF
j_gene: TRBJ2-4; len: 13; v_gene: TRBV7-2; d_gene: -; CDR3nt: TGTGCCAGCAGCTTCGAGGGTACAAACATTCAGTACTTC; CDR3aa: CASSFEGTNIQYF
j_gene: TRBJ2-3; len: 14; v_gene: TRBV7-2; d_gene: -; CDR3nt: TGTGCCAGCAGCCTAACCGCTAGCACAGATACGCAGTATTTT; CDR3aa: CASSLTASTDTQYF
j_gene: TRBJ2-5; len: 14; v_gene: TRBV14; d_gene: TRBD2; CDR3nt: TGTGCCAGCAGCCCCGGGACTAACCAAGAGACCCAGTACTTC; CDR3aa: CASSPGTNQETQYF
j_gene: TRBJ2-5; len: 16; v_gene: TRBV5-4; d_gene: TRBD2; CDR3nt: TGTGCCAGCAGCTTAGGAGGGAGGGCCAGAAGGGAGACCCAGTACTTC; CDR3aa: CASSLGGRARRETQYF
j_gene: TRBJ1-2; len: 15; v_gene: TRBV4-2; d_gene: -; CDR3nt: TGTGCCAGCAGCCAAGAATCAGACAGCAACTATGGCTACACCTTC; CDR3aa: CASSQESDSNYGYTF